This TCR beta chain was sequenced during a study of glioma-infiltrating T cells after dendritic cell vaccination. Repertoires were generated with immunoSEQ multiplex PCR, while TCRdb's copy carries only in-frame clones and drops some. The sample shows tens of thousands of clones, 90% to 95% of them seen only once. Germline V lookup: CDR1 MNHEY, CDR2 SVGAGI. The CDR3 covers 15 residues. V shed 0 bases and J shed 5 bases, with 14 bases lying between them. The rearrangement uses TRBV6-5 and TRBJ2-7; a possible D gene is TRBD1 (6 bases). The sequence was collected from a human donor with glioblastoma. Sequenced here: blood, sampled before dendritic cell vaccination. The CDR3 reads CASSYSEQGRHEQYF. The DNA for the CDR3 is TGTGCCAGCAGTTACTCGGAACAGGGTAGACACGAGCAGTACTTC.